A selection of T cell receptor beta chains follows, all from one sample in a study of post-analysis software for immune sequencing data. TCRdb re-called the PCR reads through MiXCR, storing one row per CDR3 protein. In the table there are 450,000 or so distinct CDR3 sequences, nearly 45% of which are singletons. The sequenced sample consisted of blood. The receptor set was obtained from a girl under 18 with multiple sclerosis. CDR3s include the opening cysteine and the closing phenylalanine or tryptophan. A D gene is named only where the DNA matches it firmly. Clone size is given for some rows only: seen once, a few or many times, or a class if the clone is expanded.

CASSIGLLYGYTF,TGTGCCAGTAGTATAGGTCTGCTATATGGCTACACCTTC,13,.,TRBJ1-2,TRBV19,few
CASRSSQGKAFF,TGTGCCAGCAGGTCTTCACAGGGGAAAGCTTTCTTT,12,TRBD1,TRBJ1-1,TRBV13,.
CASSHLGQGNGDIQYF,TGCGCCAGCAGCCACCTAGGACAGGGGAATGGTGACATTCAGTACTTC,16,TRBD1,TRBJ2-4,TRBV4-1,.
CASSFLWRALGYNEQFF,TGTGCCAGCAGTTTCCTCTGGCGGGCCCTAGGGTACAATGAGCAGTTCTTC,17,.,TRBJ2-1,TRBV27,.
CSAPGSGRDETQYF,TGCAGTGCTCCCGGGAGCGGGAGGGATGAGACCCAGTACTTC,14,TRBD2,TRBJ2-5,TRBV20-1,few
CASSPQTYNEQFF,TGTGCCAGCAGTCCACAGACTTACAATGAGCAGTTCTTC,13,.,TRBJ2-1,TRBV27,.
CATQDLAGSTDTQYF,TGTGCCACTCAAGACTTAGCGGGATCCACAGATACGCAGTATTTT,15,TRBD2,TRBJ2-3,TRBV10-3,.
CASRSYSGSGTDTQYF,TGTGCCAGCAGGTCATATAGCGGGAGCGGGACAGATACGCAGTATTTC,16,TRBD2,TRBJ2-3,TRBV6-6,once
CASSLLGKGEQYF,TGTGCCAGCAGTTTATTGGGGAAGGGAGAGCAGTACTTC,13,.,TRBJ2-5,TRBV12-3/TRBV12-4,.
CASRAGGLDEQYF,TGTGCCAGCAGAGCGGGAGGGTTGGACGAGCAGTACTTC,13,TRBD2,TRBJ2-7,TRBV28,few
CSVESLTGTSEQFF,TGCAGCGTTGAATCGCTCACTGGCACTAGTGAGCAGTTCTTC,14,.,TRBJ2-1,TRBV29-1,.
CASSPPLAGQTQYF,TGCGCCAGCAGCCCCCCCCTAGCGGGACAGACCCAGTACTTC,14,TRBD2,TRBJ2-5,TRBV4-1,.
CSARDSILAGEGEQFF,TGCAGTGCTAGAGATTCCATCCTAGCGGGAGAGGGTGAGCAGTTCTTC,16,TRBD2,TRBJ2-1,TRBV20-1,.
CASSPSTSGRTDTQYF,TGCGCCAGCAGCCCTTCGACTAGCGGGAGAACAGATACGCAGTATTTT,16,TRBD2,TRBJ2-3,TRBV5-1,.
CASSLSGVRSYEQYF,TGTGCCAGCAGTTTATCGGGCGTCCGGTCCTACGAGCAGTACTTC,15,.,TRBJ2-7,TRBV28,.
CASSRPGSGEKLFF,TGTGCCAGCAGTCGCCCGGGATCGGGAGAAAAACTGTTTTTT,14,.,TRBJ1-4,TRBV25-1,.
CASSHPNNNEQFF,TGTGCCAGCAGCCACCCGAACAACAATGAGCAGTTCTTC,13,.,TRBJ2-1,TRBV9,.